This T cell receptor (beta chain) is from a study of T-cell reconstitution after alpha-beta-depleted transplantation in children. The V gene lost 11 bases and the J gene lost 2 bases, with 17 bases spanning the gap. This CDR3 is 14 amino acids long. Preparing the TCRbeta library involved the use of unique molecular identifiers. A single record per CDR3 protein comes from TCRdb applying MiXCR to the PCR reads. Of approximately 390,000 distinct CDR3 sequences in the sample, around 9.9% were seen once. The sequence derives from a human donor who donated a stem cell graft to a child with acute myeloid leukemia. This specimen consisted of PBMCs from the stem cell graft donor, obtained from the stem cell graft. This rearrangement joins TRBV12-3 or TRBV12-4 to TRBJ2-3; D gene unclear. This CDR3 is CAGNSRKTTDTQYF. The CDR3 nucleotides read TGTGCCGGCAATTCCCGGAAGACCACAGATACGCAGTATTTT.